Included here is one T cell receptor beta chain sequence, with context. This clone was recorded at least ten times. The target of this receptor is not known. The missing CDR3 end, 3 residues past where the read stops, is filled in from the germline J gene. Both CVID patients and healthy controls were predominantly of Caucasian heritage. From each donor, about 4.5 to 9 ml of heparinized peripheral whole blood was collected. Genomic DNA from adults with common variable immune deficiency (CVID) and from healthy adult controls was the source for sequencing TCRbeta CDR3 repertoires. The control group was made up of around 22 healthy adult volunteers (roughly ten male and some twelve female) whose ages ranged from 23 to 66 years, with a mean age of almost 35. Diluted blood was subjected to density centrifugation over Hypaque 1077 or Ficoll-Paque for isolation of peripheral blood mononuclear cells. Genomic DNA was obtained from unsorted mononuclear cells through either Qiagen column purification or a centrifugation-based method.

The record originates from a study of T cell clonality in common variable immunodeficiency (dated by TCRdb to about 2015). General conclusions and limits of the study: Healthy controls shared more TCRbeta clones with each other than CVID subjects shared among themselves (p < 0.0001). It was noted by the authors that sequencing of the repertoires of T cell subpopulations would be needed to clarify the cause of the increased clonality in CVID. Correlations between repertoire features and clinical complications were limited by patient heterogeneity within the CVID cohort. Compared with healthy controls, CVID subjects showed increased TCRbeta clonality (t-test p = 0.018), a feature most characteristic of about a third of subjects. Despite equal DNA input, controls averaged roughly 80,000 unique sequences per sample versus around 30,000 in CVID samples. Reportedly, TCRbeta sequences from CVID had fewer deletions and N-nucleotide insertions, and highly modified clones with 13 or more V deletions were absent from CVID.

In the germline V gene (reference sequence), CDR1 corresponds to GTSNPN and CDR2 to SVGIG. From cysteine to phenylalanine, the CDR3 is 14 amino acids long. Of the CDR3's DNA, 33 bases were read; they are in frame from base 1. V is shortened by 8 bases, J by 4 bases, and the region joining them spans 18 bases. For sequencing, equivalent amounts of genomic DNA were input from CVID and control samples. For every sample, a 60 bp segment covering the rearranged TCRbeta CDR3 region was amplified and then sequenced. The immunoSEQ assay, a bias-corrected multiplex PCR combined with high-throughput sequencing, was used for TCRbeta amplification. The study's processing was this. Each unique nucleotide sequence was treated as a clone and annotated with V, D and J genes, copy number and frequency. Sequences were labeled productive if in frame, and non-productive if out of frame or containing stop codons. As previously described, clonality was computed from Shannon's entropy. The predicted amino acid sequences of productive clones were used to derive the mean CDR3 Kyte-Doolittle hydropathy. Hierarchical clustering of scaled V gene usage was performed with the R hclust function using Manhattan distance and complete linkage. Sharing of clones by CDR3 amino acid sequence was evaluated through resampling of 12 repertoires per group over 100 rounds. The repertoires were screened for some 70 published EBV-specific TCRbeta sequences and a few hundred published CMV-specific TCRbeta sequences. After a couple of CVID samples that produced fewer than 10,000 sequences were dropped from the analysis, around 40 CVID repertoires remained. TCRdb re-hosts the immuneACCESS table, in-frame sequences only. Its copies lack some clones; in the studies checked, an unresolved V gene accounts for under half of them, and the cause for the rest is not known. V, J and clone size derive from that table, while D and trimming were established from the DNA sequence. The table notes under 40,000 clones here, none of them singletons. The ten largest account for 0.9% to 1% of the sample.

The sequence was collected from a person aged 18-70 years in good health. Sequencing was performed on peripheral blood mononuclear cells. The chain couples TRBV30 to TRBJ2-1; matching of 5 bases hints at TRBD1 as the D gene. Partial CDR3 DNA: TGTGCCGTACTTCAGGGTGGGGTGTACAATGAG. Translation gives CAVLQGGVYNE. The CDR3 reads in full as CAVLQGGVYNEQFF. Outside the CDR3, residues come from the reference TRBV30 and TRBJ2-1 proteins, so the full variable domain is: SQTIHQWPATLVQPVGSPLSLECTVEGTSNPNLYWYRQAAGRGLQLLFYSVGIGQISSEVPQNLSASRPQDRQFILSSKKLLLSDSGFYLCAVLQGGVYNEQFFGPGTRLTVL.